The sample holds many counts of the clone carrying this T cell receptor beta chain. CDR3-region Arm-PCR and iRepertoire HTBI primers produced the TCR beta libraries. Each CDR3 protein is one row after TCRdb ran MiXCR on the multiplex PCR reads. This table has 450,000 to 650,000 distinct CDR3 sequences, roughly a sixth appearing once. This sample was taken from a study of regulatory T cells in long-lasting Graves disease. The germline gives CDR1 SQVTM, CDR2 ANQGSEA. V was cut by 6 bases and J by 1 base, with 10 bases left in between. The CDR3 contains 13 residues. Time point: newly diagnosed GD, antithyroid drugs for less than 3 months. From PBMCs, RNA was extracted and then used to make the TCR library. The same data also contributed to another study, on T cells in Graves' hyperthyroidism and ophthalmopathy.

V is TRBV29-1 and J is TRBJ1-3, with D unclear. This clonotype originated in a woman between 40 and 65 years old with Graves disease. Sequencing was performed on peripheral blood mononuclear cells (PBMCs), taken at new diagnosis, from a patient treated with antithyroid drugs. CDR3 residues: CSVSVVSGNTIYF. Here the CDR3 DNA reads TGCAGCGTGTCGGTGGTATCTGGAAACACCATATATTTT. The complete variable domain, with remaining parts taken from reference TRBV29-1 and TRBJ1-3, reads SAVISQKPSRDICQRGTSLTIQCQVDSQVTMMFWYRQQPGQSLTLIATANQGSEATYESGFVIDKFPISRPNLTFSTLTVSNMSPEDSSIYLCSVSVVSGNTIYFGEGSWLTVV.